This entry lists 14 T cell receptor beta chains sequenced from one sample in a study of Ad26.COV2.S vaccination and SARS-CoV-2 variants. This table comes from immunoSEQ multiplex PCR, and its TCRdb copy is limited to in-frame clones, with some not included. The table has over 250,000 clones, 70% to 90% seen once; the top ten hold over 2.5%. Sample treatment: about 20 received Ad26.COV2.S at low or high dose, single or two shots; 5 received placebo; per-sample allocation not given. Specimens were obtained on day 63 following the first vaccine or placebo injection. The specimen comprised peripheral blood, sampled in a trial of Ad26.COV2.S vaccine versus placebo. These receptors originate from a person aged 18-65 years who received the Ad26.COV2.S COVID-19 vaccine or a placebo.

The rearrangement uses TRBV9 and TRBJ1-1; the D gene is possibly TRBD1 (6 bases). Looked up from germline, CDR1 is SGDLS and CDR2 is YYNGEE. Trimming shortened V by 4 bases and J by 1 base, and 17 bases separated the two germline ends. The CDR3 is 16 residues long. CDR3 DNA: TGTGCCAGCAGCCCTTACCGGGACATAGGGAACACTGAAGCTTTCTTT. Residues: CASSPYRDIGNTEAFF.

In its sample, this clone was seen once. Other nucleotide sequences in the sample specify the same CDR3. This chain links TRBV18 with TRBJ1-1; D is possibly TRBD1 (5 bases). The CDR3 has 13 amino acids. The germline V gene has CDR1 KGHSH and CDR2 LQKENI. Trimming took 2 bases from V and 3 from J, leaving 7 bases between them. Written as DNA, the CDR3 is TGTGCCAGCTCACCAAGGGGTGACACTGAAGCTTTCTTT. Protein product: CASSPRGDTEAFF.

This chain links TRBV2 with TRBJ1-2; D call uncertain. V was clipped by 3 bases and J by 5 bases, with 16 bases between them. The CDR3 sequence is 15 residues long. Per the germline V gene, CDR1 is SNHLY and CDR2 is FYNNEI. CDR3 protein: CASSDESGIGYGYTF. The CDR3 DNA reads as TGTGCCAGCAGTGACGAGTCGGGAATTGGATATGGCTACACCTTC.

This clone was seen a few times. The gene calls are TRBV19 and TRBJ2-1; 12 nucleotides match TRBD2. The CDR3 consists of 16 residues. The junction had 5 bases not matched to a gene; V was cut back by 6 bases and J by 2 bases. CDR1 is LNHDA, CDR2 SQIVND, per germline (reference sequence). In nucleotides, the CDR3 is TGTGCCAGTAGGGACACTAGCGGGGGGACCTACAATGAGCAGTTCTTC. The encoded protein is CASRDTSGGTYNEQFF.

The chain uses TRBV3-1 (or the pseudogene TRBV3-2) and TRBJ1-4, with unresolved D. The length of the CDR3 is 16 residues. Germline V lookup: CDR1 LGHDT, CDR2 YNNKEL (reference sequence). V lost 4 bases, J lost 0 bases, and 12 bases lay in between. CDR3 protein: CASSPSGWATNEKLFF. CDR3 DNA sequence: TGTGCCAGCAGCCCTAGTGGATGGGCAACTAATGAAAAACTGTTTTTT.

This chain joins TRBV6-1 and TRBJ1-2; weak D call: TRBD1 (5 bases). V lost 0 bases and J lost 4, with 15 bases in between. This CDR3 is built from 16 residues. In germline, CDR1 is MNHNS, CDR2 SASEGT. CDR3 nucleotides: TGTGCCAGCAGTGAAGCGCTTGGTACAGGAACCTATGGCTACACCTTC. Its protein is CASSEALGTGTYGYTF.

The chain has TRBV6-6 and TRBJ2-2; 7 nucleotides agree with TRBD2. This CDR3 comprises 16 residues. The V gene's germline CDR1 is MNHNY and CDR2 SVGAGI (reference sequence). The junction had 7 bases not matched to a gene; V was cut back by 5 bases and J by 1 base. The CDR3 DNA follows: TGTGCCAGCAGTGGGACTAAACGGGAGAACACCGGGGAGCTGTTTTTT. It encodes CASSGTKRENTGELFF.

V is TRBV5-1 and J is TRBJ1-5; D remains ambiguous. The CDR3 contains 13 residues. The V end was cut by 3 bases, the J end by 3 bases, with 7 bases between. Germline-derived CDR1 and CDR2 are SGHRS and YFSETQ. CDR3 sequence (DNA): TGCGCCAGCAGCTCCGACCCCAATCAGCCCCAGCATTTT. It translates to CASSSDPNQPQHF.

The chain has TRBV14 and TRBJ1-6, with D possibly matching TRBD1 (5 bases). The germline V and J ends were trimmed by 1 base and 11 bases, with 9 bases remaining between them. This CDR3 spans 13 amino acids. Germline lookup yields CDR1 SGHDN and CDR2 FVKESK. The CDR3 reads CASSQAREAPLHF. The CDR3 DNA follows: TGTGCCAGCAGCCAAGCCAGGGAAGCACCCCTCCACTTT.

In nucleotides, the CDR3 is TGTGCCAGCATCTTAACAGGGAATCCCGAAAAACTGTTTTTT. Amino acids: CASILTGNPEKLFF. The J gene is TRBJ1-4, the V gene TRBV6-5; D is perhaps TRBD1 (6 bases). Germline CDR1 and CDR2: MNHEY and SVGAGI. Trimming took off 7 bases at V and 8 bases at J, with 17 bases between the two ends. The CDR3 spans 14 residues.

V and J are TRBV2 and TRBJ2-3; 8 nucleotides align to TRBD2. CDR1 and CDR2 from the germline V gene are SNHLY and FYNNEI. The CDR3 is made up of 16 amino acids. With V trimmed by 6 bases and J by 5 bases, 13 bases remained unmatched. The DNA for the CDR3 is TGTGCCAGCAGAGCACCGGGACTAGAGGCACGAGATACGCAGTATTTT. Protein: CASRAPGLEARDTQYF.

The rearrangement links TRBV5-1 to TRBJ2-1; possible D gene TRBD2, 5 bases. Trimming took off 0 bases at V and 6 bases at J, with 13 bases between the two ends. The CDR3 covers 15 residues. The germline gives CDR1 SGHRS, CDR2 YFSETQ. The CDR3 DNA follows: TGCGCCAGCAGCTTGGCCAATAGCGCCCTCAATGAGCAGTTCTTC. Its protein is CASSLANSALNEQFF.

This clone appeared once. The chain combines TRBV19 with TRBJ1-5; TRBD1 is a possible D gene (5 bases). V lost 5 bases to trimming and J lost 1 base, with 6 bases between them. The CDR3 has 13 residues. Germline CDR1 is LNHDA and CDR2 is SQIVND (reference sequence). CDR3 sequence: CASSRQSNQPQHF. For the CDR3, the DNA is TGTGCCAGTAGTCGACAGAGCAATCAGCCCCAGCATTTT.

The CDR3 loop is CATQLGGGGYTF. CDR3 DNA sequence: TGTGCCACGCAATTAGGGGGGGGAGGCTACACCTTC. This chain uses TRBV6-5 with TRBJ1-2; possible D gene TRBD1, 6 bases. Trimming stripped 10 bases from V and 8 bases from J, with 17 bases between. The CDR3 consists of 12 residues. Germline V CDR1 and CDR2: MNHEY, SVGAGI.